A selection of T cell receptor beta chains follows, all from one sample in a study of T cells after yellow fever vaccination. TCRdb recomputed calls from the 5' RACE reads with MiXCR, one row per CDR3 protein. This sample has fewer than 350,000 distinct CDR3 sequences, with approximately 4.5% found just once. The specimen comprised PBMCs, sampled 15 days after the yellow fever booster vaccination. These TCRs come from a man aged 18 to 29 who received the YFV17D yellow fever vaccine. Both conserved end residues are part of each CDR3. Fields, in order: clone size, D gene, J gene, V gene, CDR3 protein, CDR3 DNA. D genes are given only for firm matches. Clone sizes are given selectively: once, few, many, or a class where the clone is expanded.

>many|TRBD1|TRBJ1-3|TRBV12-3/TRBV12-4
CASNPGQGTGNTIYF
TGTGCCAGCAACCCGGGACAGGGGACTGGAAACACCATATATTTT
>few|TRBD1|TRBJ1-1|TRBV5-1
CATSNTGGSTEAFF
TGCGCCACCAGCAATACAGGGGGATCCACTGAAGCTTTCTTT
>many|TRBD2|TRBJ2-5|TRBV7-2
CASSTGLAGAKQETQYF
TGTGCCAGCAGCACGGGACTAGCGGGGGCGAAACAAGAGACCCAGTACTTC
>few|-|TRBJ2-7|TRBV5-6
CASSRRLRTYEQYF
TGTGCCAGCAGCCGGAGGCTGAGAACCTACGAGCAGTACTTC
>many|-|TRBJ1-6|TRBV28
CASTTTPNNSPLHF
TGTGCCAGCACCACAACTCCCAATAATTCACCCCTCCACTTT
>many|-|TRBJ2-1|TRBV29-1
CSVGSHGPYNEQFF
TGCAGCGTTGGCAGCCACGGTCCCTACAATGAGCAGTTCTTC
>few|TRBD2|TRBJ2-7|TRBV15
CATSRDSSGSYEQYF
TGTGCCACCAGCAGAGATTCTAGCGGCTCCTACGAGCAGTACTTC
>-|-|TRBJ1-3|TRBV11-1
CASSLGPRVDTIYF
TGTGCCAGCAGCTTAGGACCTCGGGTGGACACCATATATTTT
>many|-|TRBJ2-1|TRBV7-2
CASSLIFGVQFF
TGTGCCAGCAGCCTGATCTTCGGGGTTCAGTTCTTC
>-|-|TRBJ2-2|TRBV20-1
CSARTVLVTGELFF
TGCAGTGCTAGGACAGTTCTCGTCACCGGGGAGCTGTTTTTT
>few|TRBD1|TRBJ1-6|TRBV7-2
CASTRTGWNSPLHF
TGTGCCAGCACCCGGACAGGGTGGAATTCACCCCTCCACTTT
>many|-|TRBJ2-5|TRBV7-9
CASSFGGAPQETQYF
TGTGCCAGCAGCTTTGGGGGGGCGCCACAAGAGACCCAGTACTTC
>many|-|TRBJ2-7|TRBV9
CASSQGGVREDEQYF
TGTGCCAGCAGCCAGGGTGGGGTCAGGGAGGACGAGCAGTACTTC
>few|-|TRBJ1-6|TRBV7-2
CASSLLAGKLGSPLHF
TGTGCCAGCAGCTTACTAGCAGGCAAATTGGGTTCACCCCTCCACTTT
>many|-|TRBJ1-4|TRBV7-2
CASSSRAGRVNEKLFF
TGTGCCAGCAGCTCCAGGGCGGGGAGAGTGAATGAAAAACTGTTTTTT
>few|TRBD1|TRBJ1-2|TRBV29-1
CSVVGQGFGYGYTF
TGCAGCGTGGTGGGACAGGGGTTTGGATATGGCTACACCTTC
>few|-|TRBJ2-2|TRBV28
CASSFQHQGTGELFF
TGTGCCAGCAGTTTTCAACACCAGGGCACCGGGGAGCTGTTTTTT
>many|-|TRBJ2-1|TRBV5-1
CASSGGLSGNEQFF
TGCGCCAGCAGCGGAGGACTATCCGGCAATGAGCAGTTCTTC
>many|-|TRBJ1-2|TRBV7-2
CASSFSSYGYTF
TGTGCCAGCAGCTTCTCGAGCTATGGCTACACCTTC
>-|-|TRBJ2-4|TRBV5-1
CASSLAMSLAKNIQYF
TGCGCCAGCAGCTTGGCCATGTCCTTAGCCAAAAACATTCAGTACTTC
>many|-|TRBJ2-2|TRBV4-2
CASSQEGQGGLTGELFF
TGTGCCAGCAGCCAAGAGGGTCAAGGGGGACTCACCGGGGAGCTGTTTTTT
>many|TRBD1|TRBJ2-7|TRBV24-1
CATSDFRETGAPYEQYF
TGTGCCACCAGTGATTTCCGCGAGACAGGGGCGCCTTACGAGCAGTACTTC
>-|-|TRBJ1-2|TRBV7-3
CASSLPGGSGYTF
TGTGCCAGCAGCTTACCCGGTGGGTCGGGCTACACCTTC
>few|-|TRBJ1-2|TRBV10-3
CAISDQGLGYTF
TGTGCCATCAGTGATCAGGGTTTAGGCTACACCTTC
>-|TRBD1|TRBJ1-4|TRBV5-1
CASSVGDRDELFF
TGCGCCAGCAGCGTGGGAGACAGGGATGAACTGTTTTTT
>-|TRBD2|TRBJ2-5|TRBV5-4
CASSLAGGSRETQYF
TGTGCCAGCAGCTTGGCAGGCGGGAGTCGGGAGACCCAGTACTTC
>many|-|TRBJ1-2|TRBV7-9
CASSSISKNGYTF
TGTGCCAGCAGCTCTATATCAAAGAATGGCTACACCTTC
>many|TRBD1|TRBJ2-2|TRBV29-1
CSVGQGRNTGELFF
TGCAGCGTTGGACAGGGTAGAAACACCGGGGAGCTGTTTTTT
>few|-|TRBJ2-2|TRBV24-1
CATSDWREHGELFF
TGTGCCACCAGTGATTGGAGGGAACACGGGGAGCTGTTTTTT